This passage covers 27 T cell receptor beta chains from one sample sequenced in a study of T cell clonotyping in hematopoietic cell transplantation. Assay used: immunoSEQ multiplex PCR; TCRdb lists only in-frame clones, some missing. Found here are some 5,000 clones, about 80% of them singletons; the top ten hold 20% to 25%. Sequencing used peripheral blood mononuclear cells, obtained 100 days after allogeneic stem cell transplant. All receptors come from a male patient aged 55 to 70 who had an allogeneic stem cell transplant, so T cells may come from the graft donor. Some clones in this sample may be carry-over from other donors' samples.

The chain recombines TRBV7-6 with TRBJ1-4, with a weak D call TRBD1 (5 bases). Deletions cut 4 bases from V and 1 base from J, with 13 bases between. Germline V CDR1 and CDR2: SGHVS, FNYEAQ. The CDR3 is 16 amino acids. CDR3: CASSSGVGVTNEKLFF. Here the CDR3 DNA reads TGTGCCAGCAGCTCGGGGGTTGGGGTAACTAATGAAAAACTGTTTTTT.

V and J are TRBV15 and TRBJ2-3; maybe TRBD2 (5 bases). The CDR3 loop spans 12 amino acids. The germline V gene encodes CDR1 LNHNV and CDR2 YYDKDF (reference sequence). V gave up 1 base and J gave up 9 bases, with 8 bases separating them. CDR3 in DNA: TGTGCCACCAGCAGAGCCGGCGGGACGCAGTATTTT. Residues: CATSRAGGTQYF.

This chain uses TRBV5-3 with TRBJ1-1, with D possibly being TRBD1 (6 bases). TRBV5-3 is known as an ORF, though its function is uncertain. V dropped 1 base and J dropped 3 bases, with 16 bases sitting between them. The CDR3 totals 16 residues. The CDR3 loop is CARSLTPNRGDTEAFF. CDR3 sequence (DNA): TGTGCCAGAAGCTTGACCCCGAATAGGGGGGACACTGAAGCTTTCTTT.

This clone came up a few times. Distinct nucleotide sequences in the sample also encode this CDR3. The gene calls are TRBV15 and TRBJ2-1, with 12 bases aligning to TRBD1. The CDR3 is made up of 14 amino acids. Germline trimming cut 3 bases from V and 9 bases from J; bases unmatched to any gene: 3. CDR1 and CDR2 from the germline V gene are LNHNV and YYDKDF (reference sequence). CDR3 coding DNA: TGTGCCACCAGCAGGGGACAGGGGGCGCGTGAGCAGTTCTTC. It translates to CATSRGQGAREQFF.

The genes are TRBV6-6 and TRBJ2-1; perhaps TRBD2 as D (6 bases). From germline, CDR1 is MNHNY and CDR2 SVGAGI (reference sequence). Trimming cost V 11 bases and J 0 bases, with 17 bases left between them. The CDR3 spans 15 residues. This CDR3 is CASEGGKDSYNEQFF. The DNA for the CDR3 is TGTGCCTCCGAAGGCGGGAAGGACTCCTACAATGAGCAGTTCTTC.

The chain employs TRBV7-8 and TRBJ1-4; D is perhaps TRBD1 (5 bases). Germline-derived CDR1 and CDR2 are SGHVS and FQNEAQ. The V end was cut by 0 bases, the J end by 3 bases, with 11 bases between. The CDR3 contains 16 residues. The CDR3 bases are TGTGCCAGCAGCTTAGCTTGGCAGGGCTCTAATGAAAAACTGTTTTTT. Protein: CASSLAWQGSNEKLFF.

The CDR3 DNA follows: TGTGCCAGCAGTGAAGCCCGGGCGGGTGAAGCTTTCTTT. The encoded protein is CASSEARAGEAFF. This rearrangement joins TRBV2 to TRBJ1-1; D is uncertain. Germline V gene data show CDR1 as SNHLY and CDR2 as FYNNEI. The CDR3 spans 13 residues. V was pared by 0 bases and J by 7 bases, with 9 bases between.

The chain carries TRBV6-5 and TRBJ1-2; 11 bases fit TRBD1. Germline values: CDR1 MNHEY, CDR2 SVGAGI. J gave up 7 bases and V 4 bases, and 8 bases lay outside the gene matches. CDR3 length: 15 residues. The chain's CDR3 is CASSSPGTGGTGYTF. DNA of the CDR3: TGTGCCAGCAGTTCCCCCGGGACAGGGGGAACTGGCTACACCTTC.

The rearrangement uses TRBV5-4 and TRBJ2-7; 7 nucleotides agree with TRBD2. The germline V gene encodes CDR1 SGHNT and CDR2 YYREEE (reference sequence). The CDR3 is made up of 15 amino acids. Trimming at V came to 2 bases and at J to 2 bases, leaving 7 bases not matched to a gene. The CDR3 DNA follows: TGTGCCAGCAGCTTTACGCCGGGACTACCCTACGAGCAGTACTTC. Its protein product is CASSFTPGLPYEQYF.

The chain joins TRBV5-5 to TRBJ2-7, with TRBD2 matching 12 bases. V dropped 4 bases and J dropped 1; count of bases not matched to a gene: 3. CDR1 SGHKS and CDR2 YYEKEE come from the germline V gene (reference sequence). There are 15 residues in the CDR3. CDR3 sequence reads: CASSRLAGASYEQYF. The CDR3 coding sequence is TGTGCCAGCAGCCGACTAGCGGGAGCTTCCTACGAGCAGTACTTC. Based on the CDR3 plus reference TRBV5-5 and TRBJ2-7, the full variable domain is DAGVTQSPTHLIKTRGQQVTLRCSPISGHKSVSWYQQVLGQGPQFIFQYYEKEERGRGNFPDRFSARQFPNYSSELNVNALLLGDSALYLCASSRLAGASYEQYFGPGTRLTVT.

Details on this clone: The DNA is left out, because the CDR3 cannot be placed on it with certainty; the CDR3 is given as TCRdb lists it. The chain employs TRBV11-2 and TRBJ2-1; no check of the table's D call, TRBD2, against the DNA was made. Germline CDR1 reads SGHAT; CDR2 reads FQNNGV. 17 amino acids form the CDR3, both terminal residues included. The CDR3 spells CASSFGPGLAANNEQFF.

This clone was recorded once. The V gene is TRBV18, the J gene TRBJ2-7, with D tentatively TRBD2 (5 bases). The CDR3 is 14 amino acids. V lost 2 bases to trimming and J lost 2 bases, with 10 bases between them. Germline V gene sequence: CDR1 KGHSH, CDR2 LQKENI. CDR3 region: CASSPSGITYEQYF. The CDR3 DNA reads as TGTGCCAGCTCACCATCGGGGATAACCTACGAGCAGTACTTC.

This clone was recorded only once. The gene calls are TRBV12-2 and TRBJ2-7; the table assigns TRBD1, which was not confirmed against the DNA. TRBV12-2 is labeled a pseudogene. CDR3 length: 17 residues. CDR3 sequence: CASRLVNQAGTGDEQYF. The CDR3 DNA sequence: TGTGCAAGTCGCTTAGTCAACCAGGCCGGGACAGGGGACGAGCAGTACTTC.

The chain joins TRBV6-1 to TRBJ2-3; the D gene is possibly TRBD2 (6 bases). From germline, CDR1 is MNHNS and CDR2 SASEGT. This CDR3 has 14 residues. CDR3 sequence: CASLGDWITDTQYF. The CDR3 DNA reads TGTGCTAGCCTAGGGGACTGGATCACAGATACGCAGTATTTT.

This clone appeared once. This chain uses TRBV7-2 with TRBJ2-2; 8 bases align to TRBD2. This CDR3 has 15 amino acids. V shed 5 bases and J 0 bases; nucleotides not matched to a gene: 2. Germline CDR1 reads SGHTA; CDR2 reads FQGNSA. The CDR3 loop reads CASSPGGANTGELFF. In DNA form, the CDR3 reads TGTGCCAGCAGCCCGGGGGGGGCGAACACCGGGGAGCTGTTTTTT.

This clone was counted between two and nine times. This chain links TRBV19 with TRBJ2-1, with a possible D match to TRBD2 (6 bases). V was clipped by 0 bases and J by 0 bases, with 12 bases between them. The germline CDR1 and CDR2 sequences are LNHDA and SQIVND (reference sequence). The CDR3 contains 17 residues. The CDR3 DNA sequence: TGTGCCAGTAGTATAGACCCGACCGGGAGCTCCTACAATGAGCAGTTCTTC. Amino acid sequence: CASSIDPTGSSYNEQFF.

The rearrangement joins TRBV28 to TRBJ1-5; D remains ambiguous. The germline V and J ends were trimmed by 3 bases and 1 base, with 22 bases remaining between them. CDR1 is MDHEN, CDR2 SYDVKM, per germline. The CDR3 sequence is 19 residues long. The CDR3: CASSFLQVKRERSNQPQHF. The CDR3 DNA reads TGTGCCAGCAGTTTTCTCCAGGTGAAGCGTGAAAGAAGCAATCAGCCCCAGCATTTT.

The rearrangement links TRBV6-1 to TRBJ2-3; D could derive from TRBD1 or TRBD2 (5 bases each). Trimming took 8 bases from V and 3 from J, leaving 18 bases between them. The length of the CDR3 is 15 residues. Germline loops: CDR1 MNHNS, CDR2 SASEGT. CDR3 sequence (DNA): TGTGCCAGCGGACCCCGGGGCTTAACTACAGATACGCAGTATTTT. It codes for CASGPRGLTTDTQYF.

The chain links TRBV30 to TRBJ2-7, with 8 bases matching TRBD2. The trim removed 2 bases at V and 4 bases at J, leaving 10 bases unmatched. Germline V gene sequence: CDR1 GTSNPN, CDR2 SVGIG (reference sequence). The CDR3 has 15 residues. The CDR3 protein is CAWSKAGGVEYEQYF. The CDR3 DNA follows: TGTGCCTGGAGTAAGGCGGGAGGAGTGGAATACGAGCAGTACTTC.

The rearrangement uses TRBV28 and TRBJ2-7; D might be TRBD1 or TRBD2, each matching 5 bases. Germline V gene sequence: CDR1 MDHEN, CDR2 SYDVKM. V dropped 6 bases and J dropped 3 bases, with 9 bases sitting between them. There are 12 residues in the CDR3. CDR3 amino acids: CASRGELYEQYF. As DNA, the CDR3 is TGTGCCAGCAGGGGGGAACTCTACGAGCAGTACTTC.

The chain couples TRBV7-8 to TRBJ2-7; TRBD2 aligns across 12 bases. Per germline, CDR1 SGHVS and CDR2 FQNEAQ. J was trimmed by 7 bases and V by 2 bases; bases with no gene match: 6. The CDR3 has 15 residues. CDR3 sequence (DNA): TGTGCCAGCAGCTTACAGCTAGCGGGAGGGCAGGAGCAGTACTTC. Amino acid sequence: CASSLQLAGGQEQYF.

This clone has just one count. The rearrangement links TRBV5-8 to TRBJ1-1; TRBD1 agrees at 8 bases. The CDR3 covers 16 residues. Trimming took 5 bases from V and 10 from J; bases not matched to a gene: 19. Germline assignment: CDR1 SGHTS and CDR2 YDEGEE. CDR3 sequence: CASRRRGDPKTGVAFF. In DNA, the CDR3 is TGTGCCAGCAGGCGGCGAGGGGACCCGAAGACAGGGGTAGCTTTCTTT.

The chain carries TRBV4-3 and TRBJ2-1; 11 positions agree with TRBD2. With 4 bases clipped from V and 1 base from J, the junction kept 3 bases outside the gene matches. The CDR3 sequence is 16 residues long. Germline CDR1 and CDR2: LGHNA and YSLEER. The CDR3 region is CASSRVAGGSYNEQFF. For the CDR3, the DNA is TGCGCCAGCAGCCGAGTAGCGGGAGGGTCCTACAATGAGCAGTTCTTC.

The rearrangement joins TRBV10-3 to TRBJ2-2, with 11 nucleotides matching TRBD2. CDR1 and CDR2 from the germline V gene are ENHRY and SYGVKD. The length of the CDR3 is 16 residues. Germline trimming cut 5 bases from V and 1 base from J; bases unmatched to any gene: 3. Here the CDR3 reads CAISISGRVNTGELFF. CDR3 sequence (DNA): TGTGCCATCAGTATTAGCGGGAGGGTGAACACCGGGGAGCTGTTTTTT.

This clone was seen only once. The chain joins TRBV11-3 to TRBJ2-1; D gene ambiguous. Trimming shortened V by 5 bases and J by 0 bases, and 8 bases separated the two germline ends. There are 14 residues in the CDR3. Germline V CDR1 and CDR2: SGHNT, YENEEA. The CDR3 region is CASSVGRSYNEQFF. For the CDR3, the DNA is TGTGCCAGCAGCGTAGGCCGCTCCTACAATGAGCAGTTCTTC.

The chain employs TRBV19 and TRBJ2-3; D may be TRBD1 or TRBD2 (5 bases each). The V end lost 6 bases, the J end lost 3 bases, and 10 bases lay between the germline ends. The germline V gene has CDR1 LNHDA and CDR2 SQIVND (reference sequence). The CDR3 loop spans 13 amino acids. In DNA form, the CDR3 reads TGTGCCAGTAGCGAGGGGCGGACAGATACGCAGTATTTT. It encodes CASSEGRTDTQYF.

This clone has only a few counts. This rearrangement joins TRBV7-2 to TRBJ2-7; 7 positions agree with TRBD2. CDR1 is SGHTA and CDR2 is FQGNSA in the germline V gene. Trimming at V came to 2 bases and at J to 3 bases, leaving 4 bases not matched to a gene. The CDR3 loop spans 14 amino acids. The CDR3 nucleotides read TGTGCCAGCAGCTTACAGGGAGGGTACTACGAGCAGTACTTC. Its translation is CASSLQGGYYEQYF.